The clone carrying this T cell receptor (beta chain) came up many times. This specimen comes from a study of identical twins. TCRdb redid the calling of the 5' RACE reads with MiXCR, one entry per CDR3 protein. Among hundreds of thousands of distinct CDR3 sequences listed, around a tenth were seen once. CDR3 length: 15 residues. The V segment lost 1 base and the J segment 3 bases; nucleotides outside the gene matches: 3. The source is a woman aged 18-29 years in good health. The genes are TRBV12-3 or TRBV12-4 and TRBJ2-1, with 7 bases aligning to TRBD2. The sequencing sample was made of memory (CD45RO+) T cells sorted from blood. CDR3 sequence reads: CASSLGGSLYNEQFF. Here the CDR3 DNA reads TGTGCCAGCAGTTTAGGCGGGAGTCTCTACAATGAGCAGTTCTTC.